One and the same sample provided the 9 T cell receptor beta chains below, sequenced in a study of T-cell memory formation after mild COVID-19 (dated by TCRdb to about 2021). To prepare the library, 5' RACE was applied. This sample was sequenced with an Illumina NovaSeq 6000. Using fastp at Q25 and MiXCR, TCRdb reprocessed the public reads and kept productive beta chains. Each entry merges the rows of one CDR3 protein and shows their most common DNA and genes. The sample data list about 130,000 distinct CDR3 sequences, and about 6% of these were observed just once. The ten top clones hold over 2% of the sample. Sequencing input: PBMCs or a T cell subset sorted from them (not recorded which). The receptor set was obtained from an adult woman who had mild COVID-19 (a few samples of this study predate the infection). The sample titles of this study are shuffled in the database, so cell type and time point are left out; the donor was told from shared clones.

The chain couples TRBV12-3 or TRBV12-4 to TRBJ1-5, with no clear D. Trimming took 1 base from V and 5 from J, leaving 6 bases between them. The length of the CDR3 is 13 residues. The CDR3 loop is CASSLEPHQPQHF. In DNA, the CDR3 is TGTGCCAGCAGTTTAGAACCCCATCAGCCCCAGCATTTT.

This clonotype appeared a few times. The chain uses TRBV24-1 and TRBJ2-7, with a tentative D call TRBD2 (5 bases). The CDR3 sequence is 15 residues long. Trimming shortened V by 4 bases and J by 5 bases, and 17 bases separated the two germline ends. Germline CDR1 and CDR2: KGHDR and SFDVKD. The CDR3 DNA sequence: TGTGCCACCAGTGACGCACGGGCCCCGGGGAACGAGCAGTACTTC. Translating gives CATSDARAPGNEQYF.

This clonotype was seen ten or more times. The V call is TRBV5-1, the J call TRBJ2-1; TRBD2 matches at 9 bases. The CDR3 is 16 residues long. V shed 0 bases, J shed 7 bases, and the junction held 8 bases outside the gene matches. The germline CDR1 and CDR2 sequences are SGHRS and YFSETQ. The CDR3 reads CASSLAGVAGANEQFF. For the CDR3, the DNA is TGCGCCAGCAGCTTGGCGGGGGTAGCGGGAGCTAATGAGCAGTTCTTC.

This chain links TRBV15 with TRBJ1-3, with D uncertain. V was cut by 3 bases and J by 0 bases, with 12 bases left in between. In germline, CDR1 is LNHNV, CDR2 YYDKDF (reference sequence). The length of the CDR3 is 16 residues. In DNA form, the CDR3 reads TGTGCCACCAGCAGGGAGCTCCTAGGCTCTGGAAACACCATATATTTT. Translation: CATSRELLGSGNTIYF.

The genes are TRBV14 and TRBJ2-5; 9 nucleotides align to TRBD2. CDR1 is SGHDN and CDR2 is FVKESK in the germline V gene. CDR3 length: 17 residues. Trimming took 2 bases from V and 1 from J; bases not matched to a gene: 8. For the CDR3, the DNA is TGTGCCAGCAGCCAATTGGTCAGCGGGGGGCGCCAAGAGACCCAGTACTTC. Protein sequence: CASSQLVSGGRQETQYF.

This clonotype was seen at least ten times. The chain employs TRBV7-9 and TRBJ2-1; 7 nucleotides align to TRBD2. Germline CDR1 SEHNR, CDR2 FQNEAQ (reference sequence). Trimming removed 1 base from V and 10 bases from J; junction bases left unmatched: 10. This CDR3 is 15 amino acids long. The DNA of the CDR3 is TGTGCCAGCAGCTTAGGTCAGGGAGGGACGAACGAGCAGTTCTTC. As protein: CASSLGQGGTNEQFF.

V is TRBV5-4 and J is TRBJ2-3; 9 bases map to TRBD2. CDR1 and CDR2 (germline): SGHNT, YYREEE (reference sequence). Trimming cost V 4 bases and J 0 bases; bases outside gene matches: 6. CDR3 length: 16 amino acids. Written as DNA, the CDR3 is TGTGCCAGCAGCGCGGGGACTAGCCGGAGCACAGATACGCAGTATTTT. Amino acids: CASSAGTSRSTDTQYF.

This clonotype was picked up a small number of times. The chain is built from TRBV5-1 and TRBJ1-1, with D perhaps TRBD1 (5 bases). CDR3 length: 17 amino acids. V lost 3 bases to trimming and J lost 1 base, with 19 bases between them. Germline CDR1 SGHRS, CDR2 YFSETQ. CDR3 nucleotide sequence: TGCGCCAGCAGCTGGGGGATGCTCGACGGGTCGAACACTGAAGCTTTCTTT. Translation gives CASSWGMLDGSNTEAFF.

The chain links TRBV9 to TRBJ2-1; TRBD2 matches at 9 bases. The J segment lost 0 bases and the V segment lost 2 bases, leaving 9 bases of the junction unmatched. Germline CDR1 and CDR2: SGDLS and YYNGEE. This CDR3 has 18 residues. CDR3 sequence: CASSVSSGKGPSYNEQFF. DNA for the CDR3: TGTGCCAGCAGCGTTTCTAGCGGGAAGGGGCCCTCCTACAATGAGCAGTTCTTC.